The 15 T cell receptor beta chains reported below all come from one sample, sequenced in a study of T-cell reconstitution after alpha-beta-depleted transplantation in children. Unique molecular identifiers were incorporated during preparation of the TCRbeta library. TCRdb ran MiXCR on the PCR reads and lists one entry per CDR3 protein. The sample contains around 450,000 distinct CDR3 sequences, roughly a tenth of which appear only once. The sample consisted of PBMCs, taken before TCRalphabeta/CD19-depleted stem cell transplant. The receptors were sampled from a child aged 2 to 15 with inherited bone marrow failure, due to receive a stem cell transplant.

Points on this clonotype: This may stem from a read error, because a much larger clone lies one nucleotide away. The chain couples TRBV20-1 to TRBJ2-1, with D tentatively TRBD2 (6 bases). The CDR3 totals 16 residues. Germline CDR1 reads DFQATT; CDR2 reads SNEGSKA (reference sequence). Here the CDR3 DNA reads TGCAGCTTCCGATCGCCGATAGCGGAAAAGTACAATGAGCCGTTCTTC. It translates to CSFRSPIAEKYNEPFF.

This clonotype was observed at least ten times. This chain joins TRBV4-1 and TRBJ1-2, with unresolved D. The CDR3 is made up of 12 amino acids. CDR1 and CDR2 (germline): MGHRA, YSYEKL. Deletions cut 1 base from V and 6 bases from J, with 6 bases between. CDR3 region: CASSQGQHGYTF. In DNA form, the CDR3 reads TGCGCCAGCAGCCAAGGCCAGCATGGCTACACCTTC.

This clonotype was seen at least ten times. The chain employs TRBV6-2 or TRBV6-3 and TRBJ2-1, with 11 positions matching TRBD2. The V gene's germline CDR1 is MNHEY and CDR2 SVGEGT. V trimming: 2 bases; J trimming: 8 bases; junction bases outside the gene matches: 11. This CDR3 is built from 17 residues. The CDR3 protein is CASSYPFGTSGADEQFF. The CDR3 coding sequence is TGTGCCAGCAGTTACCCCTTCGGGACTAGCGGAGCGGATGAGCAGTTCTTC.

For this clonotype: Compared with germline, one end of the junction differs, possibly owing to a read error. The chain uses TRBV5-4 and TRBJ2-3, with 9 bases matching TRBD2. This CDR3 comprises 17 residues. Germline CDR1 and CDR2: SGHNT and YYREEE (reference sequence). CDR3 sequence reads: CASSWYSGSRFTDKQYF. CDR3 DNA sequence: TGTGCCAGCAGCTGGTATAGCGGGAGTAGGTTCACAGATAAGCAGTATTTT.

This clonotype was counted ten times or more. The chain combines TRBV27 with TRBJ1-2, with 7 bases aligning to TRBD1. This CDR3 comprises 16 residues. V shed 0 bases, J shed 3 bases, and the junction held 7 bases outside the gene matches. Germline CDR1 reads MNHEY; CDR2 reads SMNVEV (reference sequence). Written as DNA, the CDR3 is TGTGCCAGCAGTTTATCCGCGGGGACAGTCGACTATGGCTACACCTTC. Translating it yields CASSLSAGTVDYGYTF.

In this sample, this clonotype turned up a few times. The chain uses TRBV7-9 and TRBJ2-2; 8 nucleotides line up with TRBD2. J gave up 4 bases and V 8 bases, and 6 bases lay outside the gene matches. Germline loops: CDR1 SEHNR, CDR2 FQNEAQ (reference sequence). The CDR3 is 14 amino acids. Written as DNA, the CDR3 is TGTGCCAGCGGCATCCGGGGGGGCACCGGGGAGCTGTTTTTT. This sequence encodes CASGIRGGTGELFF.

In its sample, this clonotype was seen many times. The chain is built from TRBV7-9 and TRBJ2-7; TRBD2 is a possible D gene (5 bases). Between the trimmed V and J ends, which lost 11 bases and 0 bases, there was a span of 11 bases. This CDR3 has 12 amino acids. CDR1 and CDR2 (germline): SEHNR, FQNEAQ (reference sequence). The CDR3 loop is CAGAESSYEQYF. Written as DNA, the CDR3 is TGTGCCGGAGCGGAAAGCTCCTACGAGCAGTACTTC.

This clonotype was counted ten times or more. The CDR3 coding sequence is TGTGCCACCGCCCCAAACGGGGCTAGCACAGATACGCAGTATTTT. Its translation is CATAPNGASTDTQYF. This sequence joins TRBV10-3 and TRBJ2-3; D may be TRBD1 or TRBD2 (5 bases each). Trimming shortened V by 10 bases and J by 0 bases, and 17 bases separated the two germline ends. CDR3 length equals 15 residues. Germline V lookup: CDR1 ENHRY, CDR2 SYGVKD.

This clonotype was recorded many times. CDR3 sequence: CASSSLGTVGYTF. CDR3 bases: TGTGCCAGCAGTTCTCTGGGGACGGTTGGCTACACCTTC. This chain joins TRBV12-3 or TRBV12-4 and TRBJ1-2, with D possibly TRBD1 on 5 matching bases. Trimming cost V 4 bases and J 7 bases, with 13 bases left between them. There are 13 residues in the CDR3.

A remark on this clonotype: This may be a read error, as it is one base from a much larger clone. The rearrangement links TRBV9 to TRBJ2-7, with D maybe TRBD1 (5 bases). Germline assignment: CDR1 SGDLS and CDR2 YYNGEE. The V end was cut by 2 bases, the J end by 1 base, with 13 bases between. The CDR3 is made up of 15 amino acids. The CDR3 is CASSVGAVCSYEQYF. The CDR3 bases are TGTGCCAGCAGCGTTGGGGCAGTCTGTTCCTACGAGCAGTACTTC.

This clonotype turned up a few times. The chain couples TRBV4-3 to TRBJ2-7; 9 bases agree with TRBD1. CDR3 length: 13 residues. Trimming took 0 bases from V and 12 from J; bases not matched to a gene: 6. Per germline, CDR1 LGHNA and CDR2 YSLEER. CDR3 residues: CASSQEGDRAGYF. As DNA, the CDR3 is TGCGCCAGCAGCCAAGAAGGGGACAGGGCGGGGTACTTC.

The table lists this clonotype with many counts. The CDR3 protein is CSASLGVANEKLFF. In nucleotides, the CDR3 is TGCAGTGCTAGTTTGGGGGTGGCTAATGAAAAACTGTTTTTT. The V call is TRBV20-1, the J call TRBJ1-4, with a weak D call TRBD1 (5 bases). With 3 bases removed from V and 3 bases from J, the gap between germline ends came to 11 bases. Germline-derived CDR1 and CDR2 are DFQATT and SNEGSKA (reference sequence). The CDR3 totals 14 residues.

This clonotype has more than one count but fewer than ten. The gene calls are TRBV5-6 and TRBJ2-1; 11 nucleotides agree with TRBD2. CDR1 SGHDT and CDR2 YYEEEE come from the germline V gene. The CDR3 length is 16 residues. The ends lost 4 bases at V and 8 bases at J; junction bases unmatched: 11. CDR3 amino acids: CASSKGTSGLGDEQFF. Here the CDR3 DNA reads TGTGCCAGCAGCAAAGGGACTAGCGGACTAGGGGATGAGCAGTTCTTC.

The sample holds many counts of this clonotype. The V and J genes are TRBV5-1 and TRBJ1-2; D is uncertain. CDR3 length: 13 amino acids. Looked up from germline, CDR1 is SGHRS and CDR2 is YFSETQ. Trimming pared 2 bases from V and 8 bases from J, leaving 13 bases between. The CDR3 spells CASSLSLTMGYTF. Here the CDR3 DNA reads TGCGCCAGCAGCTTAAGCCTTACTATGGGCTACACCTTC.

Ten or more counts support this clonotype. The chain carries TRBV5-5 and TRBJ1-5, with D tentatively TRBD1 (5 bases). CDR1 and CDR2 from the germline V gene are SGHKS and YYEKEE (reference sequence). V lost 4 bases to trimming and J lost 2 bases, with 10 bases between them. The CDR3 sequence is 14 residues long. The CDR3 protein is CASSTGVRNQPQHF. The CDR3 nucleotides read TGTGCCAGCAGCACAGGAGTTCGCAATCAGCCCCAGCATTTT.